The 23 T cell receptor beta chains below were found in one sample sequenced in a study of blood T cell repertoires in COVID-19. Measured with immunoSEQ multiplex PCR; TCRdb has only the in-frame clones, and not every one. The sample records approximately 330,000 clones, roughly 89% being singletons. The sample comprised peripheral blood. These receptors were taken from a woman aged 40 to 50 with COVID-19, enrolled during active disease.

The chain links TRBV4-3 to TRBJ2-7, with D unclear. Germline loops: CDR1 LGHNA, CDR2 YSLEER. The CDR3 has 15 amino acids. The V end lost 4 bases, the J end lost 3 bases, and 16 bases lay between the germline ends. CDR3 DNA: TGCGCCAGCAGCCCTGAGGCGGTGAAAGGCTACGAGCAGTACTTC. The encoded protein is CASSPEAVKGYEQYF.

With respect to this clone: Other DNA sequences in the same sample also yield this CDR3. The chain carries TRBV5-1 and TRBJ2-5, with unresolved D. Between the trimmed V and J ends, which lost 1 base and 2 bases, there was a span of 3 bases. The CDR3 loop spans 12 amino acids. The germline V gene encodes CDR1 SGHRS and CDR2 YFSETQ. In nucleotides, the CDR3 is TGCGCCAGCAGCTTGTTACAAGAGACCCAGTACTTC. This codes for CASSLLQETQYF. The full variable domain, its missing parts supplied by reference TRBV5-1 and TRBJ2-5, is KAGVTQTPRYLIKTRGQQVTLSCSPISGHRSVSWYQQTPGQGLQFLFEYFSETQRNKGNFPGRFSGRQFSNSRSEMNVSTLELGDSALYLCASSLLQETQYFGPGTRLLVL.

The chain employs TRBV4-3 and TRBJ1-1; D unresolved. Germline CDR1 is LGHNA and CDR2 is YSLEER. The germline V and J ends were trimmed by 0 bases and 5 bases, with 16 bases remaining between them. The CDR3 is 16 residues long. In nucleotides, the CDR3 is TGCGCCAGCAGCCAAGATGGAGAGGGTGATGGAACTGAAGCTTTCTTT. Protein: CASSQDGEGDGTEAFF.

The rearrangement links TRBV28 to TRBJ2-3; D is possibly TRBD2 (5 bases). The CDR3 is made up of 12 amino acids. The ends were cut back, 7 bases at V and 4 bases at J, with 9 bases in the middle. Germline CDR1 reads MDHEN; CDR2 reads SYDVKM. The CDR3 loop reads CASNNGADTQYF. CDR3 sequence (DNA): TGTGCCAGCAACAACGGGGCAGATACGCAGTATTTT.

V usage is TRBV28 and J usage is TRBJ2-3, with 9 bases lining up with TRBD2. The ends lost 6 bases at V and 5 bases at J; junction bases unmatched: 12. This CDR3 is built from 16 residues. The germline V gene has CDR1 MDHEN and CDR2 SYDVKM. The chain's CDR3 is CASSAVGGGAGDTQYF. The CDR3 DNA reads TGTGCCAGCAGCGCGGTAGGCGGGGGGGCCGGAGATACGCAGTATTTT.

The V call is TRBV7-2, the J call TRBJ2-5; 7 bases map to TRBD1. V trimming: 5 bases; J trimming: 6 bases; junction bases outside the gene matches: 9. The CDR3 is made up of 14 amino acids. CDR1 SGHTA and CDR2 FQGNSA come from the germline V gene. The CDR3: CASSTTGDRQTQYF. The CDR3 DNA follows: TGTGCCAGCAGCACGACCGGGGACAGACAGACCCAGTACTTC.

V is TRBV15 and J is TRBJ1-3; D is unclear. Germline V lookup: CDR1 LNHNV, CDR2 YYDKDF (reference sequence). V lost 3 bases, J lost 0 bases, and 6 bases lay in between. The CDR3 has 14 amino acids. The CDR3 loop reads CATSRTGSGNTIYF. CDR3 nucleotide sequence: TGTGCCACCAGCAGGACGGGCTCTGGAAACACCATATATTTT.

This clone was detected only a few times. The chain carries TRBV5-1 and TRBJ2-7, with 7 bases that match TRBD1. CDR3 length: 17 residues. J was trimmed by 0 bases and V by 4 bases; bases with no gene match: 13. Germline CDR1 SGHRS, CDR2 YFSETQ. CDR3 bases: TGCGCCAGCAGCCCGGGATATGGACAGGTTAACTCCTACGAGCAGTACTTC. Its protein is CASSPGYGQVNSYEQYF.

Concerning this clone itself: A junction boundary mismatches the germline segment, possibly from a read error. CDR3 nucleotides: TGTGCTAGCAGCTTAGCAGAGAATCAGCCCCAGCATTTT. Encoded protein: CASSLAENQPQHF. This chain links TRBV7-7 with TRBJ1-5, with D hard to call. CDR3 length: 13 amino acids. CDR1 is SSHAT, CDR2 FNYEAQ, per germline (reference sequence).

The chain links TRBV5-1 to TRBJ2-1; D not resolved. The V and J ends lost 0 bases and 0 bases respectively, with 7 bases between them. CDR3 length: 15 amino acids. Germline assignment: CDR1 SGHRS and CDR2 YFSETQ. In DNA form, the CDR3 reads TGCGCCAGCAGCTTGGAACTGAGCTCCTACAATGAGCAGTTCTTC. Amino acids: CASSLELSSYNEQFF.

V and J are TRBV7-2 and TRBJ2-1; 11 positions match TRBD2. The CDR3 totals 18 residues. Germline V gene sequence: CDR1 SGHTA, CDR2 FQGNSA. Germline trimming cut 4 bases from V and 3 bases from J; bases unmatched to any gene: 11. The CDR3 sequence is CASSSIRLAGLRYNEQFF. The DNA of the CDR3 is TGTGCCAGCAGCTCCATAAGACTAGCGGGGCTACGCTACAATGAGCAGTTCTTC.

V is TRBV29-1 and J is TRBJ2-5, with D perhaps matching TRBD1 (5 bases). CDR3 length: 13 residues. The germline V and J ends were trimmed by 3 bases and 5 bases, with 13 bases remaining between them. From germline, CDR1 is SQVTM and CDR2 ANQGSEA. The CDR3 DNA reads as TGCAGCGTTGATCGGCAGGGTACTGAGACCCAGTACTTC. This codes for CSVDRQGTETQYF.

The genes are TRBV30 and TRBJ2-7; 12 bases align to TRBD2. The CDR3 spans 19 residues. The germline gives CDR1 GTSNPN, CDR2 SVGIG (reference sequence). V lost 0 bases to trimming and J lost 11 bases; unmatched junction nucleotides: 23. The CDR3 DNA follows: TGTGCCTGGAGTGTACCCGGCCTAGCGGGGGGGCAATCGATAGGTGCGGAGTACTTC. It translates to CAWSVPGLAGGQSIGAEYF. The variable domain in full, completed from reference TRBV30 and TRBJ2-7, reads SQTIHQWPATLVQPVGSPLSLECTVEGTSNPNLYWYRQAAGRGLQLLFYSVGIGQISSEVPQNLSASRPQDRQFILSSKKLLLSDSGFYLCAWSVPGLAGGQSIGAEYFGPGTRLTVT.

This clone was seen only once. The chain links TRBV7-9 to TRBJ1-2, with 7 bases that match TRBD1. V was pared by 4 bases and J by 1 base, with 6 bases of the junction left unmatched. This CDR3 contains 15 residues. From germline, CDR1 is SEHNR and CDR2 FQNEAQ (reference sequence). The CDR3, as DNA: TGTGCCAGCAGCTCCGGGACAGAGATTAACTATGGCTACACCTTC. Translation: CASSSGTEINYGYTF.

This rearrangement joins TRBV18 to TRBJ1-2; D not resolved. Trimming shortened V by 3 bases and J by 0 bases, and 14 bases separated the two germline ends. The CDR3 totals 16 residues. Germline V gene sequence: CDR1 KGHSH, CDR2 LQKENI. Here the CDR3 reads CASSPPSLRANYGYTF. The CDR3 nucleotides read TGTGCCAGCTCACCGCCCTCTCTCCGAGCTAACTATGGCTACACCTTC.

The chain combines TRBV2 with TRBJ1-4; TRBD1 matches 9 bases. Germline trimming cut 6 bases from V and 4 bases from J; bases unmatched to any gene: 9. The CDR3 is made up of 16 amino acids. Germline V gene sequence: CDR1 SNHLY, CDR2 FYNNEI. CDR3 residues: CASSVLGQGHNEKLFF. In nucleotides, the CDR3 is TGTGCCAGCAGCGTATTAGGACAGGGGCATAATGAAAAACTGTTTTTT.

The chain couples TRBV15 to TRBJ2-7, with 7 bases fitting TRBD1. The CDR3 has 16 residues. After removal of 3 bases from V and 1 base from J, the junction contained 9 bases not matched to a gene. Germline assignment: CDR1 LNHNV and CDR2 YYDKDF (reference sequence). CDR3 residues: CATSSGFPTGSYEQYF. CDR3 in DNA: TGTGCCACCAGCAGTGGTTTCCCGACAGGGTCCTACGAGCAGTACTTC.

The chain carries TRBV24-1 and TRBJ1-5; 7 positions match TRBD1. This CDR3 comprises 16 residues. Trimming removed 6 bases from V and 4 bases from J; junction bases left unmatched: 11. From germline, CDR1 is KGHDR and CDR2 SFDVKD. This CDR3 reads CATSHPAGTVNQPQHF. CDR3 bases: TGTGCCACCAGTCATCCAGCCGGGACAGTTAATCAGCCCCAGCATTTT.

The chain uses TRBV27 and TRBJ2-5, with 8 bases that match TRBD1. V shed 6 bases, J shed 9 bases, and the junction held 12 bases outside the gene matches. CDR1 MNHEY and CDR2 SMNVEV come from the germline V gene (reference sequence). This CDR3 is 14 amino acids long. CDR3 amino acids: CASSFRQGPSAQYF. For the CDR3, the DNA is TGTGCCAGCAGCTTCCGACAGGGGCCCTCGGCCCAGTACTTC.

The rearrangement uses TRBV2 and TRBJ1-1; TRBD1 is a possible D gene (6 bases). V lost 2 bases and J 0 bases, leaving 10 bases between the germline ends. Germline CDR1 reads SNHLY; CDR2 reads FYNNEI. The CDR3 totals 15 residues. The CDR3: CASSEQGQVNTEAFF. The DNA for the CDR3 is TGTGCCAGCAGTGAACAGGGACAAGTGAACACTGAAGCTTTCTTT.

The chain couples TRBV4-2 to TRBJ1-5; possibly TRBD1 for D (5 bases). Trimming left V 1 base short and J 5 bases short, with 18 bases between. This CDR3 is 17 amino acids long. From germline, CDR1 is LGHNA and CDR2 YNFKEQ. CDR3 amino acids: CASSQGGTGRHDQPQHF. The CDR3 nucleotides are TGTGCCAGCAGCCAAGGAGGGACTGGGCGTCACGATCAGCCCCAGCATTTT.

V usage is TRBV6-2 or TRBV6-3 and J usage is TRBJ1-1, with TRBD1 matching over 8 bases. The V gene end was trimmed by 5 bases and the J gene end by 6 bases; junction bases not matched to a gene: 8. CDR3 length: 14 residues. Germline V lookup: CDR1 MNHEY, CDR2 SVGEGT. In nucleotides, the CDR3 is TGTGCCAGCAGTAACACCGGACAGGGCGCTGAAGCTTTCTTT. The encoded protein is CASSNTGQGAEAFF.

The chain combines TRBV5-1 with TRBJ2-7; the match to TRBD2 covers 7 bases. Losses at the gene ends were 0 bases for V and 0 bases for J; bases not matched to a gene: 6. The CDR3 sequence is 16 residues long. CDR1 SGHRS and CDR2 YFSETQ come from the germline V gene. The CDR3 nucleotides are TGCGCCAGCAGCTTGGTACTAGCGTCGCTCTCCTACGAGCAGTACTTC. Protein: CASSLVLASLSYEQYF.